These 22 T cell receptor beta chains originate from one sample sequenced in a study of blood T cell repertoires in COVID-19 (TCRdb year 2020). Receptor amplification or capture employed the immunoSEQ multiplex PCR assay. The clones in this table, taken by TCRdb from immuneACCESS, are in-frame only. Not every clone is retained; where verified, under half of the shortfall comes from an unresolved V gene, and the cause of the rest is unknown. The sample table shows 80,000 or so clones, and 75% to 90% are seen once. Clones ranked in the top ten supply 15% to 20% of the sample. What was sequenced was peripheral blood. The receptors shown here come from a human donor in a cohort sampled during active COVID-19.

The V call is TRBV20-1, the J call TRBJ2-5; D remains ambiguous. The V gene lost 6 bases and the J gene lost 1 base, with 3 bases spanning the gap. The V gene's germline CDR1 is DFQATT and CDR2 SNEGSKA (reference sequence). This CDR3 contains 10 residues. CDR3 in amino acids: CSAVQETQYF. The CDR3 DNA reads TGCAGTGCCGTCCAAGAGACCCAGTACTTC.

V and J are TRBV4-1 and TRBJ1-5; D remains unclear. The germline V gene encodes CDR1 MGHRA and CDR2 YSYEKL. The V end lost 0 bases, the J end lost 12 bases, and 12 bases lay between the germline ends. The CDR3 totals 13 residues. The CDR3 nucleotides read TGCGCCAGCAGCCAAGATGCAGGCTTAAGCCAGCATTTT. Protein: CASSQDAGLSQHF.

The V gene is TRBV29-1, the J gene TRBJ2-3; 9 nucleotides agree with TRBD2. The ends lost 1 base at V and 5 bases at J; junction bases unmatched: 7. The CDR3 extends over 15 amino acids. Germline V gives CDR1 SQVTM, CDR2 ANQGSEA. The DNA for the CDR3 is TGCAGCGTTGAAGGACTAGCGGAGAGGATAGATACGCAGTATTTT. It specifies CSVEGLAERIDTQYF.

The V gene is TRBV7-2, the J gene TRBJ2-2; D uncertain. The CDR3 extends over 14 amino acids. V lost 4 bases and J lost 2, with 8 bases in between. From germline, CDR1 is SGHTA and CDR2 FQGNSA. CDR3 residues: CASSSQLNTGELFF. DNA of the CDR3: TGTGCCAGCAGCTCACAGCTTAACACCGGGGAGCTGTTTTTT.

This chain joins TRBV28 and TRBJ2-7, with D possibly TRBD2 on 6 matching bases. The CDR3 is 16 amino acids. Trimming pared 6 bases from V and 0 bases from J, leaving 18 bases between. Germline V gives CDR1 MDHEN, CDR2 SYDVKM. The CDR3 DNA follows: TGTGCCAGCAGCTCTCCGGGGGTGCCGAGCTCCTACGAGCAGTACTTC. As protein: CASSSPGVPSSYEQYF.

The chain uses TRBV7-2 and TRBJ2-3; 7 bases match TRBD2. There are 13 residues in the CDR3. The germline V gene encodes CDR1 SGHTA and CDR2 FQGNSA. The V gene end was trimmed by 4 bases and the J gene end by 6 bases; junction bases not matched to a gene: 4. The CDR3 DNA sequence: TGTGCCAGCAGCTCCATGGGGGGGGATACGCAGTATTTT. This gives the protein CASSSMGGDTQYF.

The V and J genes are TRBV7-9 and TRBJ1-1; TRBD1 agrees at 8 bases. The V gene's germline CDR1 is SEHNR and CDR2 FQNEAQ (reference sequence). V was clipped by 5 bases and J by 1 base; unmatched bases: 6. The CDR3 consists of 15 residues. In DNA, the CDR3 is TGTGCCAGCAGCGGCCGACAGGGGAAGAACACTGAAGCTTTCTTT. Its protein is CASSGRQGKNTEAFF.

The chain carries TRBV4-3 and TRBJ2-1; a weak D match, TRBD2 (5 bases). Germline CDR1 and CDR2: LGHNA and YSLEER. The CDR3 length is 15 residues. V lost 4 bases and J 4 bases, leaving 14 bases between the germline ends. In nucleotides, the CDR3 is TGCGCCAGCAGCCCCGAGGGAATACCTTACAATGAGCAGTTCTTC. Translation gives CASSPEGIPYNEQFF.

The chain links TRBV19 to TRBJ2-7; 11 positions match TRBD2. Germline V gene sequence: CDR1 LNHDA, CDR2 SQIVND (reference sequence). The CDR3 loop spans 15 amino acids. Trimming cost V 5 bases and J 3 bases; bases outside gene matches: 6. The CDR3 DNA sequence: TGTGCCAGTAGTTCCCGACTAGCGGGAAGCTACGAGCAGTACTTC. It codes for CASSSRLAGSYEQYF.

The genes are TRBV2 and TRBJ1-2; 10 positions agree with TRBD1. Trimming removed 6 bases from V and 4 bases from J; junction bases left unmatched: 5. CDR3 size: 14 residues. Germline V lookup: CDR1 SNHLY, CDR2 FYNNEI. The CDR3 nucleotides read TGTGCCAGCAGAGGACAGGGGGTCTTCTATGGCTACACCTTC. This encodes CASRGQGVFYGYTF.

The genes are TRBV21-1 and TRBJ2-7; TRBD2 reflects the table's D call only, with no check against the DNA. TRBV21-1 is reported as a pseudogene. There are 17 residues in the CDR3. CDR3 sequence (DNA): TGTGCCAGCAGCACCCCACAGGTCCGGGACGGGGGGTACGAGCAGTACTTC. This sequence encodes CASSTPQVRDGGYEQYF.

The chain is built from TRBV14 and TRBJ2-3; 8 nucleotides line up with TRBD2. CDR1 and CDR2 from the germline V gene are SGHDN and FVKESK. The ends lost 4 bases at V and 2 bases at J; junction bases unmatched: 5. The CDR3 consists of 15 residues. Here the CDR3 DNA reads TGTGCCAGCAGCCGGAGGACTAGCATCACAGATACGCAGTATTTT. Amino acids: CASSRRTSITDTQYF.

The chain combines TRBV25-1 with TRBJ1-2; D call uncertain. CDR1 and CDR2 from the germline V gene are MGHDK and SYGVNS. Deletions cut 3 bases from V and 8 bases from J, with 10 bases between. The CDR3 sequence is 12 residues long. CDR3 loop: CASSDGVGGYTF. DNA for the CDR3: TGTGCCAGCAGTGACGGGGTTGGCGGCTACACCTTC.

The genes are TRBV27 and TRBJ1-5; 7 nucleotides line up with TRBD1. V trimming: 5 bases; J trimming: 8 bases; junction bases outside the gene matches: 12. CDR1 MNHEY and CDR2 SMNVEV come from the germline V gene (reference sequence). The CDR3 runs 15 residues. The CDR3 loop is CASSPGTATWEPQHF. CDR3 nucleotide sequence: TGTGCCAGCAGTCCCGGGACAGCTACTTGGGAGCCCCAGCATTTT.

The chain combines TRBV10-1 with TRBJ2-2; the match to TRBD1 covers 9 bases. This CDR3 is 18 amino acids long. CDR1 is WNHNN, CDR2 SYGVQD, per germline (reference sequence). Trimming cost V 5 bases and J 4 bases; bases outside gene matches: 14. CDR3 sequence: CASSSWGFWDRVTGELFF. CDR3 DNA sequence: TGCGCCAGCAGTTCTTGGGGGTTTTGGGACAGGGTCACCGGGGAGCTGTTTTTT.

The rearrangement joins TRBV30 to TRBJ1-1, with D unclear. Germline CDR1 and CDR2: GTSNPN and SVGIG (reference sequence). The CDR3 spans 11 residues. The V end was cut by 3 bases, the J end by 7 bases, with 9 bases between. Here the CDR3 DNA reads TGTGCCTGGAGGTCCCCCATTGAAGCTTTCTTT. Translation gives CAWRSPIEAFF.

This chain links TRBV29-1 with TRBJ2-1; D gene uncertain. Germline V lookup: CDR1 SQVTM, CDR2 ANQGSEA. CDR3 length: 12 residues. The germline V and J ends were trimmed by 7 bases and 7 bases, with 14 bases remaining between them. CDR3 sequence reads: CSGAPSLNEQFF. DNA of the CDR3: TGCAGCGGCGCCCCAAGTTTGAATGAGCAGTTCTTC.

The V call is TRBV9, the J call TRBJ1-5; D remains ambiguous. CDR1 and CDR2 from the germline V gene are SGDLS and YYNGEE. V lost 3 bases and J 7 bases, leaving 8 bases between the germline ends. The CDR3 sequence is 12 residues long. The CDR3 spells CASSAGWQPQHF. The CDR3 nucleotides are TGTGCCAGCAGCGCCGGGTGGCAGCCCCAGCATTTT.

The chain employs TRBV12-5 and TRBJ2-2, with TRBD2 matching over 7 bases. Looked up from germline, CDR1 is LGHNT and CDR2 is FRNRAP. The CDR3 is 13 residues long. V lost 6 bases to trimming and J lost 6 bases; unmatched junction nucleotides: 4. The CDR3 region is CASGPRGAGELFF. In DNA form, the CDR3 reads TGTGCTAGTGGCCCCCGGGGGGCCGGGGAGCTGTTTTTT.

The chain employs TRBV11-3 and TRBJ1-1, with TRBD1 matching 12 bases. With 4 bases clipped from V and 10 bases from J, the junction kept 7 bases outside the gene matches. There are 14 residues in the CDR3. CDR1 is SGHNT and CDR2 is YENEEA in the germline V gene. CDR3 sequence (DNA): TGTGCCAGCAGCTCGGGACAGGGGGCAAAGGGAGCTTTCTTT. Its protein product is CASSSGQGAKGAFF.

This chain joins TRBV7-2 and TRBJ1-4; maybe TRBD1 (5 bases). V was shortened by 1 base and J by 5 bases, with 11 bases between the two germline ends. Germline V lookup: CDR1 SGHTA, CDR2 FQGNSA. This CDR3 region has 15 residues. The CDR3 reads CASSLERGRNEKLFF. The CDR3 region has the DNA TGTGCCAGCAGCTTAGAAAGGGGTCGGAATGAAAAACTGTTTTTT.

The J gene is TRBJ2-7, the V gene TRBV28, with D perhaps matching TRBD1 (6 bases). V was pared by 5 bases and J by 6 bases, with 20 bases between. This CDR3 spans 15 amino acids. Germline loops: CDR1 MDHEN, CDR2 SYDVKM. The CDR3, as DNA: TGTGCCAGCAGTCCCTTCGAGGGGGTCAGGGGCGAGCAGTACTTC. It yields the protein CASSPFEGVRGEQYF. The full variable domain, in which reference TRBV28 and TRBJ2-7 provide the parts outside the CDR3, is DVKVTQSSRYLVKRTGEKVFLECVQDMDHENMFWYRQDPGLGLRLIYFSYDVKMKEKGDIPEGYSVSREKKERFSLILESASTNQTSMYLCASSPFEGVRGEQYFGPGTRLTVT.